Following are 10 T cell receptor beta chains from one sample sequenced in a study of T cells after yellow fever vaccination. TCRdb ran MiXCR on the 5' RACE reads and lists one entry per CDR3 protein. The sample carries a few hundred thousand distinct CDR3 sequences, roughly 3.5% recorded once. The specimen was PBMCs, collected 15 days after the yellow fever booster vaccination. The receptor source for this set is a man aged 18 to 35 who received the YFV17D yellow fever vaccine.

The chain carries TRBV30 and TRBJ1-1, with D unclear. The CDR3 covers 11 residues. Trimming cost V 3 bases and J 4 bases, with 6 bases left between them. Germline V gene lookup returns CDR1 GTSNPN and CDR2 SVGIG (reference sequence). CDR3 protein: CAWSRSTEAFF. The DNA of the CDR3 is TGTGCCTGGAGCCGGAGCACTGAAGCTTTCTTT.

A word on this clonotype: A single base separates this from a much larger clone, so it may be a read error. The rearrangement uses TRBV27 and TRBJ2-3, with D perhaps matching TRBD1 (6 bases). V was clipped by 3 bases and J by 8 bases, with 18 bases between them. Germline V CDR1 and CDR2: MNHEY, SMNVEV (reference sequence). The CDR3 totals 15 residues. CDR3 region: CASSFWAGAQVTQYF. CDR3 DNA: TGTGCCAGCAGTTTTTGGGCAGGGGCCCAGGTTACGCAGTATTTT.

J is TRBJ1-6 and V is TRBV20-1; 7 positions agree with TRBD1. Germline trimming cut 6 bases from V and 5 bases from J; bases unmatched to any gene: 10. The CDR3 is made up of 15 amino acids. CDR1 DFQATT and CDR2 SNEGSKA come from the germline V gene (reference sequence). The CDR3 DNA follows: TGCAGTGCCCTAAAGACAGGGCGGGATAATTCACCCCTCCACTTT. Its protein product is CSALKTGRDNSPLHF.

The chain carries TRBV5-6 and TRBJ2-1, with D maybe TRBD1 (6 bases). The CDR3 extends over 13 amino acids. CDR1 and CDR2 (germline): SGHDT, YYEEEE. Trimming removed 4 bases from V and 13 bases from J, with 18 bases in between. CDR3 in amino acids: CASSVDRQLHQFF. CDR3 DNA: TGTGCCAGCAGCGTTGACAGGCAACTCCACCAGTTCTTC.

Ten or more counts support this clonotype. The chain couples TRBV6-1 to TRBJ2-7, with TRBD1 as a possible D gene (5 bases). Germline V gene lookup returns CDR1 MNHNS and CDR2 SASEGT. The CDR3 covers 14 residues. Trimming took 6 bases from V and 3 from J, leaving 15 bases between them. The DNA for the CDR3 is TGTGCCAGCAGGGTGGCAGGGAAAAGCTACGAGCAGTACGTC. It translates to CASRVAGKSYEQYV.

This clonotype was observed many times. V gene TRBV5-1 combines with J gene TRBJ2-4; the D is unclear. The V end was cut by 3 bases, the J end by 0 bases, with 16 bases between. Germline lookup yields CDR1 SGHRS and CDR2 YFSETQ. The CDR3 spans 17 residues. In DNA, the CDR3 is TGCGCCAGCAGCTACTGGAGTAGTACTCTAGCCAAAAACATTCAGTACTTC. It is translated as CASSYWSSTLAKNIQYF.

This clonotype was recorded many times. V usage is TRBV5-1 and J usage is TRBJ1-6; D is ambiguous. The CDR3 totals 14 residues. The V end lost 5 bases, the J end lost 0 bases, and 6 bases lay between the germline ends. Germline CDR1 is SGHRS and CDR2 is YFSETQ. CDR3 DNA: TGCGCCAGCAGACAGAGCTCCTATAATTCACCCCTCCACTTT. This codes for CASRQSSYNSPLHF.

This clonotype appeared many times. The V and J genes are TRBV7-9 and TRBJ2-1; D is perhaps TRBD1 (6 bases). The CDR3 has 15 amino acids. Germline V lookup: CDR1 SEHNR, CDR2 FQNEAQ (reference sequence). V was trimmed by 4 bases and J by 1 base, leaving 11 bases between them. The DNA for the CDR3 is TGTGCCAGCAGCTCCCAGGGGTATTCCTACAATGAGCAGTTCTTC. Its protein product is CASSSQGYSYNEQFF. The variable domain in full, completed from reference TRBV7-9 and TRBJ2-1, reads DTGVSQNPRHKITKRGQNVTFRCDPISEHNRLYWYRQTLGQGPEFLTYFQNEAQLEKSRLLSDRFSAERPKGSFSTLEIQRTEQGDSAMYLCASSSQGYSYNEQFFGPGTRLTVL.

The table lists this clonotype with many counts. This rearrangement joins TRBV6-2 or TRBV6-3 to TRBJ2-1; TRBD2 matches at 14 bases. The V segment lost 2 bases and the J segment 7 bases; nucleotides outside the gene matches: 4. Germline lookup yields CDR1 MNHEY and CDR2 SVGEGT. The CDR3 runs to 16 residues. Written as DNA, the CDR3 is TGTGCCAGCAGTTACAGACTAGCGGGGGGGCCGAATGAGCAGTTCTTC. Its protein product is CASSYRLAGGPNEQFF.

This clonotype showed up many times. The rearrangement links TRBV7-2 to TRBJ2-7, with D tentatively TRBD1 (7 bases). The CDR3 loop spans 15 amino acids. Per germline, CDR1 SGHTA and CDR2 FQGNSA. The V and J ends lost 5 bases and 0 bases respectively, with 14 bases between them. CDR3 protein: CASSAGQLSSYEQYF. The CDR3 nucleotides are TGTGCCAGCAGCGCGGGACAGCTGAGCTCCTACGAGCAGTACTTC.